Below, one T cell receptor (beta chain) is given with its context. This clone's antigen is unknown. No conserved phenylalanine or tryptophan is present at the end of the CDR3, so a read error is the likely explanation. The DNA is omitted, as the CDR3 cannot be located on it reliably, and the CDR3 follows TCRdb's listing. TCR beta VDJ combination and CDR3 sequence profiling used genomic DNA as the template. An Illumina HiSeq 2000 was the platform used for TCR repertoire sequencing. Per the original workflow: Repertoires were assessed using TRBV/TRBJ rearrangement plots, CDR3 size and DJ length profiles, and Simpson's diversity index. The most abundant DNA sequence in the deep sequencing data was taken as the immunodominant clone. CDR3 amino acid sequences were screened for sharing across subjects and were compared with published repertoires and the VDJdb database. Using fastp trimming at Q25 and MiXCR clonotype assembly, TCRdb reanalyzed the public sequencing data and kept in-frame beta chains. Each record represents a unique CDR3 protein, reported with the most common genes and DNA among its rows. For this entry, the V and J calls and clone size follow TCRdb and not the study's own pipeline. The sample profile shows 55,000 to 80,000 distinct CDR3 sequences; around half of them were found once. The top ten constitute about 8.5% of the sample.

The study deep-sequenced TCR repertoires of sorted CD4+ and CD8+ blood T cells from severe aplastic anemia patients and healthy subjects. Ficoll-Paque density gradient centrifugation was used to isolate peripheral blood mononuclear cells. CD4+ and CD8+ T cells were sorted by FACS or magnetic beads before DNA extraction. The data were obtained in a study of CD8+CD57+ T cells in acquired aplastic anemia (dated by TCRdb to between 2017 and 2018). With respect to the entire study: Extracted DNA from sorted CD4+ and CD8+ cells averaged 3.2 ug, ranging from about 0.2 to 30 ug. Healthy donor samples averaged approximately 10 million reads for CD4+ and about 12 million for CD8+ cells.

The CDR3 numbers 8 amino acids, ends counted. The germline V gene specifies SGHTA as CDR1 and FQGNSA as CDR2. The paper as a whole reports these results and caveats: No significant difference in CD8+ Simpson's diversity was found between patients and healthy controls (P=0.060). Approximately 31 CD8+ CDR3 sequences were found in both patients and controls but appeared to be highly expressed in patients and within the immunodominant clones of the patients.

Sequencing used sorted CD4+, CD8+, or CD8+CD57+ T cells (not recorded which) from PBMCs. The V and J genes are TRBV7-2 and TRBJ1-4; the table's D call, TRBD1, has no DNA check behind it. The sequence came from a human donor in good health, serving as a control. CDR3 reads: CASSPRGG.